These 21 T cell receptor beta chains were all obtained from the same sample, sequenced in a study of T-cell reconstitution after alpha-beta-depleted transplantation in children. Unique molecular identifiers were used to barcode this TCRbeta library. TCRdb fed the PCR reads into MiXCR, producing one record per CDR3 protein. The top ten clones hold roughly a quarter of a sample with roughly 300,000 distinct CDR3 sequences, 11% of them seen once. Specimen: peripheral blood, collected 180 days after TCRalphabeta/CD19-depleted stem cell transplant. The receptors were sampled from a male patient aged 2 to 10 who had a stem cell transplant for chronic granulomatous disease, so the T cells may come from the graft donor.

Comment on this clonotype: This could be a read error, since a much larger clone is one nucleotide away. V and J are TRBV20-1 and TRBJ2-7, with TRBD2 matching over 7 bases. CDR3 length equals 16 residues. From germline, CDR1 is DFQATT and CDR2 SNEGSKA (reference sequence). CDR3 in amino acids: CSARALLARPSYEQHF. The CDR3 nucleotides read TGCAGTGCTAGAGCCCTACTAGCGAGACCATCCTACGAGCAGCACTTC.

This clonotype was observed many times. The gene calls are TRBV20-1 and TRBJ2-7; TRBD2 matches at 10 bases. The CDR3 consists of 12 residues. CDR1 and CDR2 (germline): DFQATT, SNEGSKA (reference sequence). V lost 6 bases to trimming and J lost 7 bases; unmatched junction nucleotides: 6. CDR3 amino acids: CSALLAGREQYF. CDR3 DNA sequence: TGCAGTGCCCTACTAGCGGGACGGGAGCAGTACTTC.

On this clonotype: Given a much more abundant clone one base away, this may be a read error. V is TRBV28 and J is TRBJ2-1, with D perhaps TRBD1 (5 bases). The germline CDR1 and CDR2 sequences are MDHEN and SYDVKM. This CDR3 is 13 amino acids long. The DNA of the CDR3 is TGTGCCAGCTTCCAGGAAGGACACAATGAGCAGCTCTTC. Residues: CASFQEGHNEQLF.

This clonotype was counted ten times or more. The chain couples TRBV7-8 to TRBJ1-1; D unresolved. Germline CDR1 is SGHVS and CDR2 is FQNEAQ. The ends were cut back, 3 bases at V and 0 bases at J, with 14 bases in the middle. The CDR3 extends over 16 amino acids. CDR3 region: CASSFRRLPMNTEAFF. The CDR3 nucleotides are TGTGCCAGCAGCTTCCGCAGGCTCCCGATGAACACTGAAGCTTTCTTT. Based on the CDR3 plus reference TRBV7-8 and TRBJ1-1, the full variable domain is GAGVSQSPRYKVAKRGQDVALRCDPISGHVSLFWYQQALGQGPEFLTYFQNEAQLDKSGLPSDRFFAERPEGSVSTLKIQRTQQEDSAVYLCASSFRRLPMNTEAFFGQGTRLTVV.

This clonotype was seen repeatedly, ten times or more. This chain uses TRBV7-9 with TRBJ2-1, with 11 bases matching TRBD2. Per germline, CDR1 SEHNR and CDR2 FQNEAQ (reference sequence). V shed 5 bases and J 4 bases; nucleotides not matched to a gene: 7. This CDR3 is 16 amino acids long. In DNA form, the CDR3 reads TGTGCCAGCAGCCCCGTAGCGGGGGGGCAGTACAATGAGCAGTTCTTC. This gives the protein CASSPVAGGQYNEQFF.

This clonotype has at least ten counts. V is TRBV15 and J is TRBJ2-7; D is possibly TRBD1 or TRBD2 (5 bases each). The CDR3 is 15 amino acids. Germline CDR1 and CDR2: LNHNV and YYDKDF (reference sequence). V was trimmed by 0 bases and J by 3 bases, leaving 12 bases between them. CDR3 bases: TGTGCCACCAGCAGAGAGAGGGGCGAGGGCTACGAGCAGTACTTC. Translated: CATSRERGEGYEQYF. Full variable domain (missing parts from reference TRBV15 and TRBJ2-7): DAMVIQNPRYQVTQFGKPVTLSCSQTLNHNVMYWYQQKSSQAPKLLFHYYDKDFNNEADTPDNFQSRRPNTSFCFLDIRSPGLGDTAMYLCATSRERGEGYEQYFGPGTRLTVT.

In this sample, this clonotype turned up many times. V and J are TRBV4-1 and TRBJ2-2; TRBD2 agrees at 13 bases. Unmatched junction bases numbered 10, after V lost 6 bases and J lost 6 bases. Germline assignment: CDR1 MGHRA and CDR2 YSYEKL. There are 17 residues in the CDR3. The CDR3: CASRSILAGGQSGELFF. The CDR3 DNA reads TGCGCCAGCAGAAGCATACTAGCGGGAGGGCAGTCCGGGGAGCTGTTTTTT.

This clonotype was counted ten times or more. This sequence joins TRBV5-5 and TRBJ2-2; D remains ambiguous. Germline V gene lookup returns CDR1 SGHKS and CDR2 YYEKEE (reference sequence). Trimming stripped 1 base from V and 5 bases from J, with 12 bases between. The CDR3 extends over 15 amino acids. CDR3 DNA: TGTGCCAGCAGCTTGTTGGGGTACAGAACCGGGGAGCTGTTTTTT. It specifies CASSLLGYRTGELFF.

The chain links TRBV18 to TRBJ2-7; the match to TRBD1 covers 11 bases. The CDR3 has 14 amino acids. Per the germline V gene, CDR1 is KGHSH and CDR2 is LQKENI. Trimming took 3 bases from V and 7 from J; bases not matched to a gene: 5. Here the CDR3 reads CASSPRTGGFEQYF. DNA for the CDR3: TGTGCCAGCTCACCCCGGACAGGGGGCTTTGAGCAGTACTTC.

This clonotype was seen a handful of times. The chain joins TRBV18 to TRBJ2-3, with no clear D. Trimming removed 3 bases at V and 2 bases at J, with 6 bases between. In germline, CDR1 is KGHSH, CDR2 LQKENI. This CDR3 comprises 13 residues. The CDR3: CASSPDTTDTQYF. In nucleotides, the CDR3 is TGTGCCAGCTCACCCGACACCACAGATACGCAGTATTTT.

At least ten counts were recorded for this clonotype. The chain is built from TRBV28 and TRBJ2-5; 9 bases are a match to TRBD1. V lost 10 bases and J lost 5; bases outside the gene matches: 8. The germline gives CDR1 MDHEN, CDR2 SYDVKM. The CDR3 has 13 residues. CDR3 sequence reads: CAITGGLQETQYF. CDR3 bases: TGTGCCATCACAGGGGGCTTGCAGGAGACCCAGTACTTC.

This clonotype has a count of ten or more. The CDR3 sequence: CASRSRVYEQYF. The CDR3, as DNA: TGTGCCAGCAGGTCCAGGGTCTACGAGCAGTACTTC. The genes are TRBV27 and TRBJ2-7; D perhaps matches TRBD1 (5 bases). Trimming pared 6 bases from V and 3 bases from J, leaving 9 bases between. CDR1 is MNHEY, CDR2 SMNVEV, per germline (reference sequence). The CDR3 extends over 12 amino acids.

This clonotype appeared many times. CDR3 loop: CAWSVPGTGGRNEAFF. The CDR3 region has the DNA TGTGCCTGGAGTGTACCGGGGACCGGGGGCCGGAATGAAGCTTTCTTT. The chain couples TRBV30 to TRBJ1-1, with D possibly being TRBD1 (6 bases). Germline-derived CDR1 and CDR2 are GTSNPN and SVGIG (reference sequence). Trimming took off 0 bases at V and 7 bases at J, with 21 bases between the two ends. The CDR3 covers 16 residues.

This clonotype was recorded many times. The rearrangement links TRBV11-2 to TRBJ2-1; 8 nucleotides line up with TRBD2. Trimming took 5 bases from V and 6 from J; bases not matched to a gene: 18. Per the germline V gene, CDR1 is SGHAT and CDR2 is FQNNGV. The CDR3 loop spans 18 amino acids. The CDR3 DNA is TGTGCCAGCAGCCCAGCACCTCCGGGACTAGTGGAACGCAATGAGCAGTTCTTC. It encodes CASSPAPPGLVERNEQFF.

Concerning this clonotype: A much more abundant neighbour one base away suggests this may be a read error. The chain combines TRBV12-3 or TRBV12-4 with TRBJ1-1, with D hard to call. CDR3 length: 16 residues. The CDR3 DNA reads TGTGCCAGCAGTTTTACTCTGGGCCCGAGGAACACTGAAGCTTCCTTT. It is translated as CASSFTLGPRNTEASF.

This clonotype was observed many times. The chain links TRBV5-6 to TRBJ2-7; 9 bases are a match to TRBD1. The CDR3 has 15 residues. J lost 4 bases, V lost 2 bases, and 7 bases had no gene match. CDR1 is SGHDT and CDR2 is YYEEEE in the germline V gene. The CDR3 DNA reads TGTGCCAGCAGCTTCACGGGACAGGGACCTTACGAGCAGTACTTC. Its protein product is CASSFTGQGPYEQYF.

The chain uses TRBV4-3 and TRBJ2-6; a weak D match, TRBD2 (6 bases). The V gene's germline CDR1 is LGHNA and CDR2 YSLEER. The CDR3 sequence is 16 residues long. V gave up 4 bases and J gave up 0 bases, with 10 bases separating them. CDR3 coding DNA: TGCGCCAGCAGCCCCGGGGGTCGCTCTGGGGCCAACGTCCTGACTTTC. Its protein product is CASSPGGRSGANVLTF.

This clonotype was picked up many times. In DNA form, the CDR3 reads TGTGCCTGGAGTGTAAGGGGCATTAGGACTGAAGCTTTCTTT. Its translation: CAWSVRGIRTEAFF. The chain joins TRBV30 to TRBJ1-1, with D possibly being TRBD1 (5 bases). The germline gives CDR1 GTSNPN, CDR2 SVGIG (reference sequence). The V gene lost 0 bases and the J gene lost 5 bases, with 13 bases spanning the gap. The CDR3 extends over 14 amino acids.

Comment on this clonotype: A much larger clone is a single base away; this may be a read error. V gene TRBV10-3 combines with J gene TRBJ1-1, with D maybe TRBD1 (5 bases). Germline V gene data show CDR1 as ENHRY and CDR2 as SYGVKD. The CDR3 sequence is 16 residues long. DNA of the CDR3: TGTGCCATCAGCTCCTCCCGAGGGGCGGTGAACACTGAAGCTCTCTTT. This sequence encodes CAISSSRGAVNTEALF.

With respect to this clonotype: An end of the junction differs from the germline gene, which may be a read error. The gene calls are TRBV20-1 and TRBJ1-6; TRBD1 matches at 8 bases. The CDR3 runs 16 residues. Germline-derived CDR1 and CDR2 are DFQATT and SNEGSKA (reference sequence). The CDR3 loop is CCARDSPGGGNSPLHF. CDR3 DNA: TGCTGTGCTAGAGACTCTCCAGGGGGCGGTAATTCACCCCTCCACTTT.

This clonotype was counted at least ten times. The genes are TRBV6-5 and TRBJ2-1; 7 positions agree with TRBD2. The trim removed 2 bases at V and 5 bases at J, leaving 3 bases unmatched. This CDR3 comprises 14 residues. Germline CDR1 is MNHEY and CDR2 is SVGAGI. CDR3 DNA: TGTGCCAGCAGTTACGGGGGACTACACAATGAGCAGTTCTTC. Its protein is CASSYGGLHNEQFF.